The 10 T cell receptor beta chains below were found in one sample sequenced in a study of blood T cell repertoires in COVID-19. The table came from immunoSEQ multiplex PCR; TCRdb's copy has only in-frame clones and leaves some out. Among about 84,000 clones listed, 65% to 85% were seen once. Sequences were obtained from peripheral blood. These receptors all come from a man older than 75 with active or convalescent COVID-19.

The V gene is TRBV7-2, the J gene TRBJ2-3; D may be TRBD2 (6 bases). V lost 1 base and J lost 4, with 6 bases in between. Germline values: CDR1 SGHTA, CDR2 FQGNSA. The CDR3 runs 13 residues. The CDR3 spells CASSLVAADTQYF. The DNA of the CDR3 is TGTGCCAGCAGCTTAGTAGCGGCAGATACGCAGTATTTT.

The chain joins TRBV4-2 to TRBJ2-1; TRBD2 matches at 9 bases. The germline CDR1 and CDR2 sequences are LGHNA and YNFKEQ. The CDR3 loop spans 16 amino acids. With 10 bases clipped from V and 0 bases from J, the junction kept 10 bases outside the gene matches. The CDR3 bases are TGTGCCACCAAAGTGGATAGCGGGAGCTCCTACAATGAGCAGTTCTTC. Protein product: CATKVDSGSSYNEQFF.

This clone was counted only a few times. The chain joins TRBV7-8 to TRBJ1-1, with D perhaps TRBD1 (6 bases). Trimming stripped 5 bases from V and 1 base from J, with 11 bases between. Germline loops: CDR1 SGHVS, CDR2 FQNEAQ. The CDR3 is 14 residues long. Written as DNA, the CDR3 is TGTGCCAGCAGCCCTTTGGGGGCGAACACTGAAGCTTTCTTT. Its protein product is CASSPLGANTEAFF.

The J gene is TRBJ2-2, the V gene TRBV27; a possible D gene is TRBD1 (6 bases). The CDR3 runs to 15 residues. V was trimmed by 3 bases and J by 0 bases, leaving 8 bases between them. The germline V gene has CDR1 MNHEY and CDR2 SMNVEV (reference sequence). CDR3 DNA sequence: TGTGCCAGCAGTTTCCAGGGGTCGAACACCGGGGAGCTGTTTTTT. It codes for CASSFQGSNTGELFF.

The V gene is TRBV5-4, the J gene TRBJ1-3; D might be TRBD1 (5 bases). V was shortened by 4 bases and J by 4 bases, with 12 bases between the two germline ends. CDR1 and CDR2 (germline): SGHNT, YYREEE (reference sequence). The CDR3 is 14 residues long. The CDR3 reads CASSPQGTGNTIYF. The CDR3 nucleotides are TGTGCCAGCAGCCCCCAGGGTACGGGAAACACCATATATTTT.

As DNA, the CDR3 is TGTGCCAGTAGTCCCTCTGGTCCCAGGAATCAGCCCCAGCATTTT. Encoded protein: CASSPSGPRNQPQHF. The rearrangement joins TRBV19 to TRBJ1-5, with D unresolved. V shed 5 bases and J shed 4 bases, with 15 bases lying between them. In germline, CDR1 is LNHDA, CDR2 SQIVND (reference sequence). This CDR3 has 15 amino acids.

V gene TRBV7-2 combines with J gene TRBJ1-1; no clear D gene. The V gene's germline CDR1 is SGHTA and CDR2 FQGNSA. The V end was cut by 5 bases, the J end by 4 bases, with 11 bases between. CDR3 length: 13 residues. CDR3 amino acids: CASSKSRITEAFF. DNA of the CDR3: TGTGCCAGCAGCAAAAGCCGTATCACTGAAGCTTTCTTT. The full variable domain, its missing parts supplied by reference TRBV7-2 and TRBJ1-1, is GAGVSQSPSNKVTEKGKDVELRCDPISGHTALYWYRQSLGQGLEFLIYFQGNSAPDKSGLPSDRFSAERTGGSVSTLTIQRTQQEDSAVYLCASSKSRITEAFFGQGTRLTVV.

This chain links TRBV7-2 with TRBJ1-1, with D unresolved. Germline V lookup: CDR1 SGHTA, CDR2 FQGNSA. There are 15 residues in the CDR3. The V end was cut by 3 bases, the J end by 1 base, with 12 bases between. CDR3 in amino acids: CASSLYNSGNTEAFF. In DNA, the CDR3 is TGTGCCAGCAGCTTGTACAATTCAGGGAACACTGAAGCTTTCTTT.

The V gene is TRBV4-2, the J gene TRBJ1-5, with unresolved D. Trimming stripped 1 base from V and 11 bases from J, with 12 bases between. The CDR3 runs to 13 residues. The germline V gene has CDR1 LGHNA and CDR2 YNFKEQ. The CDR3 loop is CASSQGVSWSQHF. The CDR3 coding sequence is TGTGCCAGCAGCCAAGGAGTGAGCTGGTCCCAGCATTTT.

The rearrangement links TRBV19 to TRBJ1-4; D ambiguous. The CDR3 runs to 16 residues. The V end lost 9 bases, the J end lost 1 base, and 18 bases lay between the germline ends. Germline-derived CDR1 and CDR2 are LNHDA and SQIVND (reference sequence). The CDR3 protein is CASLSVAGRTNEKLFF. In DNA form, the CDR3 reads TGTGCCAGCTTGAGCGTCGCCGGGAGAACTAATGAAAAACTGTTTTTT.